This passage covers 23 T cell receptor beta chains from one sample sequenced in a study of CD4 T cells in relation to SARS-CoV-2 and coronaviruses. Profiling relied on immunoSEQ multiplex PCR, and the TCRdb table lists in-frame clones only, not all of them. In the table there are tens of thousands of clones, approximately 83% of which are singletons. Sequenced: memory CD4+ T cells from PBMCs. The receptor source for this set is an adult with COVID-19.

This clone came up once. The chain recombines TRBV10-2 with TRBJ1-1; 8 nucleotides agree with TRBD1. Looked up from germline, CDR1 is WSHSY and CDR2 is SAAADI. V lost 8 bases, J lost 2 bases, and 7 bases stayed unmatched. CDR3 length equals 14 residues. The CDR3 sequence is CASDRGQGNTEAFF. The CDR3, as DNA: TGCGCCAGCGATCGCGGACAGGGTAACACTGAAGCTTTCTTT.

This clone occurred a few times. This chain's CDR3 is CSARTSGSLEQFF. CDR3 bases: TGCAGCGCTCGGACTAGCGGGAGTCTCGAGCAGTTCTTC. The rearrangement uses TRBV29-1 and TRBJ2-1, with TRBD2 matching over 13 bases. Germline-derived CDR1 and CDR2 are SQVTM and ANQGSEA. The CDR3 extends over 13 amino acids. V shed 7 bases, J shed 10 bases, and the junction held 7 bases outside the gene matches.

The chain carries TRBV19 and TRBJ2-3; TRBD2 matches at 8 bases. The CDR3 is 14 residues long. The V gene end was trimmed by 3 bases and the J gene end by 5 bases; junction bases not matched to a gene: 4. Per the germline V gene, CDR1 is LNHDA and CDR2 is SQIVND (reference sequence). CDR3 loop: CASSIGLAQDTQYF. The CDR3, as DNA: TGTGCCAGTAGTATTGGACTAGCCCAAGATACGCAGTATTTT.

This chain connects TRBV14 to TRBJ2-7, with D uncertain. The ends were cut back, 2 bases at V and 0 bases at J, with 2 bases in the middle. CDR1 SGHDN and CDR2 FVKESK come from the germline V gene. The CDR3 totals 12 residues. CDR3 sequence reads: CASSQTSYEQYF. As DNA, the CDR3 is TGTGCCAGCAGCCAAACCTCCTACGAGCAGTACTTC.

The V gene is TRBV24-1, the J gene TRBJ2-2; D remains ambiguous. V lost 2 bases and J lost 1, with 13 bases in between. Germline CDR1 KGHDR, CDR2 SFDVKD. The CDR3 covers 17 residues. CDR3 in amino acids: CATSDYTTSRNTGELFF. Here the CDR3 DNA reads TGTGCCACCAGTGATTATACGACATCAAGGAACACCGGGGAGCTGTTTTTT.

The chain is built from TRBV28 and TRBJ2-7; D gene ambiguous. Between the trimmed V and J ends, which lost 2 bases and 2 bases, there was a span of 13 bases. This CDR3 contains 15 residues. In germline, CDR1 is MDHEN, CDR2 SYDVKM. Here the CDR3 DNA reads TGTGCCAGCAGTTTAGGGGTGAGAGGCCCCTACGAGCAGTACTTC. Residues: CASSLGVRGPYEQYF.

This clone occurred a few times. The DNA of the CDR3 is TGTGCCAGCAGTCAAACCCGGGATACCTACGAGCAGTACTTC. Its translation: CASSQTRDTYEQYF. The chain links TRBV7-9 to TRBJ2-7; maybe TRBD2 (5 bases). CDR3 size: 14 residues. CDR1 is SEHNR and CDR2 is FQNEAQ in the germline V gene (reference sequence). With 6 bases removed from V and 2 bases from J, the gap between germline ends came to 14 bases.

The chain couples TRBV9 to TRBJ2-1; maybe TRBD2 (6 bases). Germline V gene sequence: CDR1 SGDLS, CDR2 YYNGEE. The CDR3 runs 16 residues. V dropped 0 bases and J dropped 8 bases, with 18 bases sitting between them. The chain's CDR3 is CASSVGGLREGYEQFF. The CDR3 bases are TGTGCCAGCAGCGTAGGGGGACTCAGGGAAGGGTATGAGCAGTTCTTC.

V gene TRBV5-5 combines with J gene TRBJ2-7, with 8 bases fitting TRBD2. Germline CDR1 and CDR2: SGHKS and YYEKEE (reference sequence). The CDR3 spans 17 residues. With 4 bases clipped from V and 2 bases from J, the junction kept 14 bases outside the gene matches. DNA for the CDR3: TGTGCCAGCAGCACAGAGCCCGTTTCGGGACTAGCCTACGAGCAGTACTTC. Its translation is CASSTEPVSGLAYEQYF. The whole variable domain, filled in from reference TRBV5-5 and TRBJ2-7, reads DAGVTQSPTHLIKTRGQQVTLRCSPISGHKSVSWYQQVLGQGPQFIFQYYEKEERGRGNFPDRFSARQFPNYSSELNVNALLLGDSALYLCASSTEPVSGLAYEQYFGPGTRLTVT.

The J gene is TRBJ1-2, the V gene TRBV28, with 9 bases fitting TRBD1. Germline CDR1 MDHEN, CDR2 SYDVKM. The CDR3 spans 13 residues. The junction had 6 bases not matched to a gene; V was cut back by 2 bases and J by 11 bases. This chain's CDR3 is CASSLPGTGIYTF. CDR3 nucleotides: TGTGCCAGCAGTTTACCCGGGACAGGGATTTACACCTTC.

The genes are TRBV3-1 (or the pseudogene TRBV3-2) and TRBJ2-7; D remains ambiguous. In germline, CDR1 is LGHDT, CDR2 YNNKEL (reference sequence). Deletions cut 4 bases from V and 3 bases from J, with 13 bases between. The CDR3 is made up of 14 amino acids. CDR3 nucleotides: TGTGCCAGCAGCCCCCCCCCTCCATGCTACGAGCAGTACTTC. This codes for CASSPPPPCYEQYF.

The chain joins TRBV7-3 to TRBJ2-1; possibly TRBD1 or TRBD2 for D (6 bases each). V lost 5 bases and J lost 5, with 16 bases in between. The germline V gene has CDR1 SGHTA and CDR2 FQGTGA. This CDR3 has 15 residues. CDR3 in amino acids: CASSRGRANNNEQFF. In DNA, the CDR3 is TGTGCCAGCAGCCGGGGGCGGGCCAACAACAATGAGCAGTTCTTC.

This sequence joins TRBV5-1 and TRBJ2-5; D tentatively reads TRBD1 or TRBD2 (5 bases each). V was pared by 3 bases and J by 2 bases, with 11 bases between. CDR1 is SGHRS, CDR2 YFSETQ, per germline. The CDR3 totals 14 residues. In nucleotides, the CDR3 is TGCGCCAGCAGCTGGGGCGAGGGGCAAGAGACCCAGTACTTC. Its translation is CASSWGEGQETQYF. The full variable domain, in which reference TRBV5-1 and TRBJ2-5 provide the parts outside the CDR3, is KAGVTQTPRYLIKTRGQQVTLSCSPISGHRSVSWYQQTPGQGLQFLFEYFSETQRNKGNFPGRFSGRQFSNSRSEMNVSTLELGDSALYLCASSWGEGQETQYFGPGTRLLVL.

The chain couples TRBV19 to TRBJ2-1; TRBD2 matches at 7 bases. This CDR3 spans 13 amino acids. Germline V gene sequence: CDR1 LNHDA, CDR2 SQIVND (reference sequence). Trimming cost V 4 bases and J 6 bases; bases outside gene matches: 3. The CDR3 is CASSTGLFNEQFF. The CDR3 coding sequence is TGTGCCAGTAGTACGGGACTATTCAATGAGCAGTTCTTC.

The V and J genes are TRBV4-2 and TRBJ2-5, with TRBD2 matching 8 bases. This CDR3 has 14 residues. V was clipped by 2 bases and J by 5 bases; unmatched bases: 4. Germline CDR1 and CDR2: LGHNA and YNFKEQ. Written as DNA, the CDR3 is TGTGCCAGCAGCCAAACCGGGACTAGGGAGACCCAGTACTTC. Its protein is CASSQTGTRETQYF.

The rearrangement joins TRBV6-5 to TRBJ1-1; no clear D. From germline, CDR1 is MNHEY and CDR2 SVGAGI. The CDR3 runs to 15 residues. V was clipped by 5 bases and J by 1 base, with 14 bases between them. The CDR3 sequence: CASSKWTGSNTEAFF. In nucleotides, the CDR3 is TGTGCCAGCAGTAAATGGACGGGCTCGAACACTGAAGCTTTCTTT.

The table lists this clone with a few counts. The V gene is TRBV7-6, the J gene TRBJ2-1, with D possibly matching TRBD2 (5 bases). Trimming removed 2 bases from V and 1 base from J, with 12 bases in between. The CDR3 length is 16 residues. Germline V gene lookup returns CDR1 SGHVS and CDR2 FNYEAQ. The CDR3 DNA sequence: TGTGCCAGCAGCTTAATCTCGGGGAGTTCCTACAATGAGCAGTTCTTC. This gives the protein CASSLISGSSYNEQFF.

V gene TRBV29-1 combines with J gene TRBJ2-5; D may match TRBD1 or TRBD2 (7 bases each). Trimming left V 4 bases short and J 5 bases short, with 14 bases between. This CDR3 is built from 13 residues. From germline, CDR1 is SQVTM and CDR2 ANQGSEA. CDR3 in amino acids: CSVAQGGWETQYF. Here the CDR3 DNA reads TGCAGCGTTGCGCAGGGGGGGTGGGAGACCCAGTACTTC.

This rearrangement joins TRBV28 to TRBJ2-3; TRBD2 agrees at 10 bases. Germline V gene sequence: CDR1 MDHEN, CDR2 SYDVKM. After removal of 5 bases from V and 8 bases from J, the junction contained 10 bases not matched to a gene. The CDR3 is 15 amino acids. The CDR3 DNA reads TGTGCCAGCAGTCCAGCGTTAGCGGGAGGACTTACGCAGTATTTT. Its translation: CASSPALAGGLTQYF.

This chain links TRBV18 with TRBJ2-7; D remains unclear. The CDR3 totals 13 residues. The germline V gene encodes CDR1 KGHSH and CDR2 LQKENI. V lost 1 base to trimming and J lost 0 bases, with 4 bases between them. The CDR3 reads CASSPQFSYEQYF. The CDR3 DNA follows: TGTGCCAGCTCACCACAGTTCTCCTACGAGCAGTACTTC.

This clone has just one count. The rearrangement joins TRBV19 to TRBJ1-4; D remains ambiguous. Per germline, CDR1 LNHDA and CDR2 SQIVND (reference sequence). CDR3 length: 15 residues. V lost 5 bases to trimming and J lost 0 bases, with 10 bases between them. The CDR3 region has the DNA TGTGCCAGTAGTTCGCGGAGAGCAACTAATGAAAAACTGTTTTTT. This translates into CASSSRRATNEKLFF. Full variable domain (rest looked up from reference TRBV19 and TRBJ1-4): DGGITQSPKYLFRKEGQNVTLSCEQNLNHDAMYWYRQDPGQGLRLIYYSQIVNDFQKGDIAEGYSVSREKKESFPLTVTSAQKNPTAFYLCASSSRRATNEKLFFGSGTQLSVL.

Here the CDR3 DNA reads TGCGCCAGCAGCCTTCTAGGACTAGCGGGATACAATGAGCAGTTCTTC. It is translated as CASSLLGLAGYNEQFF. This sequence joins TRBV4-1 and TRBJ2-1, with 12 bases identical to TRBD2. Germline V CDR1 and CDR2: MGHRA, YSYEKL. The CDR3 length is 16 residues. Trimming at V came to 4 bases and at J to 4 bases, leaving 5 bases not matched to a gene.

CDR3 region: CASSLDPFPDNSPLHF. DNA for the CDR3: TGTGCCAGCAGCTTGGACCCTTTTCCGGATAATTCACCCCTCCACTTT. J is TRBJ1-6 and V is TRBV5-8, with no clear D. V dropped 0 bases and J dropped 5 bases, with 12 bases sitting between them. Germline V gives CDR1 SGHTS, CDR2 YDEGEE. The CDR3 length is 16 residues.